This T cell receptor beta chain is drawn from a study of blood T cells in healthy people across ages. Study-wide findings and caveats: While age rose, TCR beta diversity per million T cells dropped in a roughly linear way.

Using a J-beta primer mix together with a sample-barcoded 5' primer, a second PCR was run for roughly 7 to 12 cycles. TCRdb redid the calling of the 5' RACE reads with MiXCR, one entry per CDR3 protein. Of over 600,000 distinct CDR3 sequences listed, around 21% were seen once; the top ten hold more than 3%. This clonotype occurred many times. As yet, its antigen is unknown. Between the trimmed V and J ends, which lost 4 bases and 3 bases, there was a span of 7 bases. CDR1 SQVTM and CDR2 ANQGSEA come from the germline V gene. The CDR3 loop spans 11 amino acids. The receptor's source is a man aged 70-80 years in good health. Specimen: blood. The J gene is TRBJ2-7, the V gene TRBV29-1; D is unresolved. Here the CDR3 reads CSVGGIYEQYF. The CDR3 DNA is TGCAGCGTTGGGGGAATCTACGAGCAGTACTTC.